This T cell receptor (beta chain) was sequenced for a study of shared clonotypes between healthy human individuals. Method: immunoSEQ multiplex PCR; TCRdb's copy keeps in-frame clones and lacks some. The sample has about 2,200,000 clones; approximately 94% are singletons. Trimming took 3 bases from V and 8 from J, leaving 16 bases between them. This CDR3 is 14 amino acids long. Germline CDR1 reads LNHDA; CDR2 reads SQIVND (reference sequence). Naive CD8 cells were CD45RO-negative, positively selected for CCR7, excluding terminally differentiated effector memory CD45RA+ cells. On this clone itself: What it binds is unknown.

Study outcomes and limitations: Roughly 4.6% of naive CD4 clonotypes were common to a few donors.

Sequences were obtained from naive CD8+ T cells from PBMCs. The receptor's source is a man aged 18 to 29 in good health. Some clones in this sample may be carry-over from other donors' samples. The chain has TRBV19 and TRBJ1-1, with D hard to call. In DNA, the CDR3 is TGTGCCAGTAGTATCGGCACTGCTGAGGTAGAAGCTTTCTTT. Amino acids: CASSIGTAEVEAFF.